Below are 10 T cell receptor beta chains sequenced from a single sample in a study of T-cell memory formation after mild COVID-19. MiXCR, run by TCRdb on the 5' RACE reads, gives a single entry per CDR3 protein. The repertoire holds approximately 100,000 distinct CDR3 sequences, with 17% as singletons. What was sequenced was PBMCs or a T cell subset sorted from them (not recorded which). The source of these receptors is an adult woman who had mild COVID-19 (a few samples of this study predate the infection). Cell type and time point are not known.

The chain recombines TRBV24-1 with TRBJ2-1, with D tentatively TRBD2 (5 bases). The germline V gene has CDR1 KGHDR and CDR2 SFDVKD. The CDR3 has 14 residues. The V and J ends lost 11 bases and 2 bases respectively, with 15 bases between them. Here the CDR3 reads CAISTSTPYNEQFF. As DNA, the CDR3 is TGTGCCATCTCTACTAGTACCCCCTACAATGAGCAGTTCTTC.

In this sample, this clonotype turned up a few times. V and J are TRBV20-1 and TRBJ2-3; 7 bases are shared with TRBD1. Germline loops: CDR1 DFQATT, CDR2 SNEGSKA (reference sequence). Trimming at V came to 1 base and at J to 2 bases, leaving 9 bases not matched to a gene. The CDR3 runs to 16 residues. The CDR3 DNA reads TGCAGTGCTAGAGGGAGCAGGGGGATGGACACAGATACGCAGTATTTT. The encoded protein is CSARGSRGMDTDTQYF.

This clonotype has a handful of counts. The rearrangement links TRBV15 to TRBJ1-5, with D maybe TRBD1 (5 bases). V was trimmed by 1 base and J by 3 bases, leaving 13 bases between them. The CDR3 contains 16 residues. The germline gives CDR1 LNHNV, CDR2 YYDKDF (reference sequence). In nucleotides, the CDR3 is TGTGCCACCAGCAGAGTCCGGCAAGGGGTCAATCAGCCCCAGCATTTT. As protein: CATSRVRQGVNQPQHF.

In its sample, this clonotype was seen a few times. The chain combines TRBV5-1 with TRBJ2-3; D uncertain. The CDR3 spans 14 residues. Germline CDR1 SGHRS, CDR2 YFSETQ. V lost 6 bases and J lost 4, with 15 bases in between. The CDR3: CASTSRRWPDTQYF. The CDR3 DNA reads as TGCGCCAGCACCTCTAGAAGATGGCCAGATACGCAGTATTTT.

This chain connects TRBV7-9 to TRBJ2-3; D tentatively fits TRBD1 or TRBD2 (6 bases each). Germline V gives CDR1 SEHNR, CDR2 FQNEAQ (reference sequence). This CDR3 comprises 16 residues. The V and J ends lost 3 bases and 6 bases respectively, with 19 bases between them. CDR3 sequence reads: CASSLASGADWDTQYF. CDR3 sequence (DNA): TGTGCCAGCAGCTTGGCGTCGGGGGCTGATTGGGATACGCAGTATTTT. The entire variable domain, with the rest obtained from reference TRBV7-9 and TRBJ2-3, is as follows: DTGVSQNPRHKITKRGQNVTFRCDPISEHNRLYWYRQTLGQGPEFLTYFQNEAQLEKSRLLSDRFSAERPKGSFSTLEIQRTEQGDSAMYLCASSLASGADWDTQYFGPGTRLTVL.

J is TRBJ1-1 and V is TRBV4-1; D gene uncertain. Germline loops: CDR1 MGHRA, CDR2 YSYEKL. The CDR3 totals 14 residues. The V and J ends lost 0 bases and 7 bases respectively, with 12 bases between them. DNA for the CDR3: TGCGCCAGCAGCCAAGATCCACCCCCCGATGAAGCTTTCTTT. This translates into CASSQDPPPDEAFF.

The J gene is TRBJ1-1, the V gene TRBV7-2; the D gene is possibly TRBD1 (5 bases). The germline V gene encodes CDR1 SGHTA and CDR2 FQGNSA. The V end was cut by 5 bases, the J end by 6 bases, with 16 bases between. The CDR3 runs 14 residues. The CDR3 DNA is TGTGCCAGCAGCCCCCGGGGTAGGGGCGCTGAAGCTTTCTTT. Protein product: CASSPRGRGAEAFF.

V gene TRBV29-1 combines with J gene TRBJ2-1, with D perhaps TRBD2 (6 bases). Germline CDR1 SQVTM, CDR2 ANQGSEA. V lost 1 base and J 5 bases, leaving 15 bases between the germline ends. CDR3 size: 15 residues. CDR3 coding DNA: TGCAGCGTTGAAGGGACTACGCCTGGTGACAATGAGCAGTTCTTC. Its protein is CSVEGTTPGDNEQFF.

The table lists this clonotype with a few counts. V is TRBV7-2 and J is TRBJ2-1, with D hard to call. V lost 2 bases, J lost 3 bases, and 5 bases lay in between. CDR3 length: 13 amino acids. Germline V lookup: CDR1 SGHTA, CDR2 FQGNSA. CDR3 region: CASSLWSYNEQFF. CDR3 in DNA: TGTGCCAGCAGCTTATGGAGCTACAATGAGCAGTTCTTC.

This clonotype was seen only a few times. The chain couples TRBV4-3 to TRBJ2-7; 8 positions match TRBD2. Germline trimming cut 1 base from V and 3 bases from J; bases unmatched to any gene: 5. Germline CDR1 is LGHNA and CDR2 is YSLEER. CDR3 length equals 15 residues. The CDR3 DNA is TGCGCCAGCAGCCAAGGGCTAGCGGGCGACTACGAGCAGTACTTC. Residues: CASSQGLAGDYEQYF.